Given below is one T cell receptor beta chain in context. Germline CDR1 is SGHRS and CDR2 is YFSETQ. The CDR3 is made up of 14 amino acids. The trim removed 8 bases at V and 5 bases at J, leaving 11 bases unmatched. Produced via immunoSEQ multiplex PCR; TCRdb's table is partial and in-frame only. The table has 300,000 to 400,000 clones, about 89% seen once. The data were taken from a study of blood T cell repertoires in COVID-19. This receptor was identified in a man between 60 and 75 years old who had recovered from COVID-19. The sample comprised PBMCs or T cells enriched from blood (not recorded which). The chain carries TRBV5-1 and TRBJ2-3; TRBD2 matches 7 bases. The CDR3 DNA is TGCGCCAGTCGCCTCACGGGAGGAATAGATACGCAGTATTTT. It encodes CASRLTGGIDTQYF.